This entry lists 27 T cell receptor beta chains sequenced from one sample in a study of blood T cell repertoires in COVID-19. The table came from immunoSEQ multiplex PCR; TCRdb's copy has only in-frame clones and leaves some out. The table has 290,000 or so clones, roughly nine tenths seen once; the top ten hold about 2.2%. The sample comprised peripheral blood. The receptors stem from a woman in her 30s with COVID-19, enrolled during active disease.

The CDR3 coding sequence is TGTGCCAGCAGCTTTCGGTCGTATGGCTACACCTTC. Its protein product is CASSFRSYGYTF. This chain connects TRBV7-9 to TRBJ1-2; no clear D. Germline values: CDR1 SEHNR, CDR2 FQNEAQ (reference sequence). Trimming stripped 3 bases from V and 5 bases from J, with 7 bases between. The CDR3 covers 12 residues. Supplemented by reference TRBV7-9 and TRBJ1-2, the full variable domain reads DTGVSQNPRHKITKRGQNVTFRCDPISEHNRLYWYRQTLGQGPEFLTYFQNEAQLEKSRLLSDRFSAERPKGSFSTLEIQRTEQGDSAMYLCASSFRSYGYTFGSGTRLTVV.

This rearrangement joins TRBV7-9 to TRBJ2-7; unclear D gene. Germline V gives CDR1 SEHNR, CDR2 FQNEAQ (reference sequence). This CDR3 has 13 amino acids. V gave up 8 bases and J gave up 3 bases, with 14 bases separating them. CDR3 protein: CASSEVIFYEQYF. CDR3 DNA sequence: TGTGCCAGCTCAGAAGTAATATTCTACGAGCAGTACTTC.

The chain links TRBV4-1 to TRBJ2-2; 13 bases are shared with TRBD2. This CDR3 region has 16 residues. CDR1 and CDR2 from the germline V gene are MGHRA and YSYEKL. Losses at the gene ends were 1 base for V and 8 bases for J; bases not matched to a gene: 4. The DNA of the CDR3 is TGCGCCAGCAGCCAAGTTACTAGCGGGAGGGTAGGGGAGCTGTTTTTT. It is translated as CASSQVTSGRVGELFF.

This clone was seen a handful of times. The chain recombines TRBV4-1 with TRBJ2-7; TRBD2 matches at 12 bases. V gave up 2 bases and J gave up 10 bases; unmatched junction bases: 3. This CDR3 spans 13 amino acids. The germline V gene encodes CDR1 MGHRA and CDR2 YSYEKL. CDR3 sequence (DNA): TGCGCCAGCAGCCAACTAGCGGGAGGGCCACAGTACTTC. Protein: CASSQLAGGPQYF.

This sequence joins TRBV2 and TRBJ1-1; TRBD1 aligns across 8 bases. The CDR3 is 16 residues long. V lost 7 bases, J lost 5 bases, and 15 bases stayed unmatched. Germline lookup yields CDR1 SNHLY and CDR2 FYNNEI. The CDR3 bases are TGTGCCAGCACCTTCCCCTTGACAGGGGTACGGACTGAAGCTTTCTTT. Protein sequence: CASTFPLTGVRTEAFF.

The genes are TRBV5-1 and TRBJ2-3; TRBD1 is a possible D gene (6 bases). In germline, CDR1 is SGHRS, CDR2 YFSETQ. This CDR3 spans 17 amino acids. The germline V and J ends were trimmed by 4 bases and 1 base, with 19 bases remaining between them. In DNA form, the CDR3 reads TGCGCCAGCAGCATGGCAGGCAGGGGATCCGGCACAGATACGCAGTATTTT. As protein: CASSMAGRGSGTDTQYF.

This chain joins TRBV28 and TRBJ2-1; the match to TRBD2 covers 9 bases. The CDR3 length is 13 residues. J gave up 9 bases and V 6 bases, and 6 bases lay outside the gene matches. Per the germline V gene, CDR1 is MDHEN and CDR2 is SYDVKM. The CDR3 spells CASSAGGHSEQFF. CDR3 nucleotide sequence: TGTGCCAGCAGCGCGGGAGGGCATAGTGAGCAGTTCTTC. The whole variable domain, filled in from reference TRBV28 and TRBJ2-1, reads DVKVTQSSRYLVKRTGEKVFLECVQDMDHENMFWYRQDPGLGLRLIYFSYDVKMKEKGDIPEGYSVSREKKERFSLILESASTNQTSMYLCASSAGGHSEQFFGPGTRLTVL.

The chain carries TRBV4-1 and TRBJ2-7; D perhaps matches TRBD2 (6 bases). The CDR3 has 16 residues. Germline V gene lookup returns CDR1 MGHRA and CDR2 YSYEKL. V dropped 4 bases and J dropped 2 bases, with 18 bases sitting between them. The CDR3 DNA follows: TGCGCCAGCAGCCGGAGGGGAGACGGTCCCACCTACGAGCAGTACTTC. Its translation: CASSRRGDGPTYEQYF.

The chain links TRBV18 to TRBJ2-1; 11 bases align to TRBD1. Germline CDR1 KGHSH, CDR2 LQKENI. The CDR3 loop spans 15 amino acids. V was clipped by 6 bases and J by 5 bases; unmatched bases: 6. The chain's CDR3 is CASSAGQGANNEQFF. In DNA, the CDR3 is TGTGCCAGCTCGGCAGGACAGGGGGCCAACAATGAGCAGTTCTTC.

The CDR3 region has the DNA TGTGCCAGCCGGACAAGCTCTGGAAACACCATATATTTT. This encodes CASRTSSGNTIYF. The chain is built from TRBV3-1 (or the pseudogene TRBV3-2) and TRBJ1-3, with a tentative D call TRBD1 (5 bases). This CDR3 region has 13 residues. Germline CDR1 reads LGHDT; CDR2 reads YNNKEL (reference sequence). V dropped 8 bases and J dropped 0 bases, with 8 bases sitting between them.

Note on this clone: Mismatch with germline at one junction end may stem from a read error. The genes are TRBV5-4 and TRBJ2-5, with 14 nucleotides matching TRBD2. This CDR3 contains 15 residues. The V gene's germline CDR1 is SGHNT and CDR2 YYREEE (reference sequence). The CDR3 nucleotides are TGTGCCAGCAGCGGGTCGACTAGCGGGAGGGCCGTAGGGGACTTC. Translated, it gives CASSGSTSGRAVGDF.

The CDR3 region has the DNA TGCGCCAGCAGTCGGGGACAGGGGGCCAACGAGCAGTACTTC. This encodes CASSRGQGANEQYF. The V and J genes are TRBV10-1 and TRBJ2-7; the match to TRBD1 covers 12 bases. The junction had 4 bases not matched to a gene; V was cut back by 5 bases and J by 5 bases. Germline V gene sequence: CDR1 WNHNN, CDR2 SYGVQD (reference sequence). The CDR3 is 14 residues long.

The chain joins TRBV6-4 to TRBJ2-1; the D gene is possibly TRBD1 (5 bases). Between the trimmed V and J ends, which lost 3 bases and 10 bases, there was a span of 13 bases. CDR1 is MRHNA, CDR2 SNTAGT, per germline. The CDR3 is 13 residues long. The CDR3 region is CASSEGLGREQFF. CDR3 nucleotide sequence: TGTGCCAGCAGTGAGGGGCTAGGACGAGAGCAGTTCTTC.

This clone was seen a single time. This sequence joins TRBV19 and TRBJ1-6; 7 nucleotides align to TRBD1. The CDR3 runs 15 residues. In germline, CDR1 is LNHDA, CDR2 SQIVND (reference sequence). Losses at the gene ends were 3 bases for V and 9 bases for J; bases not matched to a gene: 8. The CDR3 sequence is CASSMEEQGSSPLHF. In DNA, the CDR3 is TGTGCCAGTAGTATGGAGGAACAGGGGTCTTCACCCCTCCACTTT.

The chain uses TRBV7-2 and TRBJ2-2; 7 nucleotides agree with TRBD2. The CDR3 consists of 15 residues. Trimming took 5 bases from V and 6 from J; bases not matched to a gene: 9. Germline V gene data show CDR1 as SGHTA and CDR2 as FQGNSA. CDR3 bases: TGTGCCAGCAGCAGCTTAGGAGGGAGGGCCGGGGAGCTGTTTTTT. This sequence encodes CASSSLGGRAGELFF.

The chain is built from TRBV24-1 and TRBJ2-1; 14 bases fit TRBD2. The CDR3 consists of 19 residues. Unmatched junction bases numbered 4, after V lost 0 bases and J lost 1 base. In germline, CDR1 is KGHDR, CDR2 SFDVKD. The CDR3 loop is CATSDLGTSGRGSYNEQFF. The CDR3 DNA sequence: TGTGCCACCAGTGATTTGGGGACTAGCGGGAGAGGGTCCTACAATGAGCAGTTCTTC.

V gene TRBV5-4 combines with J gene TRBJ2-5, with a possible D match to TRBD1 (5 bases). This CDR3 comprises 14 residues. V was shortened by 1 base and J by 1 base, with 8 bases between the two germline ends. The germline CDR1 and CDR2 sequences are SGHNT and YYREEE (reference sequence). Here the CDR3 DNA reads TGTGCCAGCAGCTTGACAGGTTCCCAAGAGACCCAGTACTTC. Protein: CASSLTGSQETQYF. Using reference TRBV5-4 and TRBJ2-5 for the parts outside the CDR3, the full variable domain is ETGVTQSPTHLIKTRGQQVTLRCSSQSGHNTVSWYQQALGQGPQFIFQYYREEENGRGNFPPRFSGLQFPNYSSELNVNALELDDSALYLCASSLTGSQETQYFGPGTRLLVL.

This chain uses TRBV7-8 with TRBJ2-7; no definite D call. Germline assignment: CDR1 SGHVS and CDR2 FQNEAQ. CDR3 length: 16 amino acids. Trimming took 5 bases from V and 0 from J, leaving 17 bases between them. Here the CDR3 DNA reads TGTGCCAGCAGCCACCACAGCTTATCCTCCTCCTACGAGCAGTACTTC. Its protein is CASSHHSLSSSYEQYF.

This chain connects TRBV11-3 to TRBJ2-1; 10 nucleotides line up with TRBD2. The CDR3 sequence is 15 residues long. J was trimmed by 5 bases and V by 5 bases; bases with no gene match: 6. Germline V gene lookup returns CDR1 SGHNT and CDR2 YENEEA. CDR3 bases: TGTGCCAGCAGCCCGACTAGCGGGCCCAACAATGAGCAGTTCTTC. Its translation is CASSPTSGPNNEQFF.

Here the CDR3 DNA reads TGTGCCAGCAGCGTAGGCGGGACAGGGGTCTCGGTAGATACGCAGTATTTT. Amino acid sequence: CASSVGGTGVSVDTQYF. This chain links TRBV9 with TRBJ2-3, with TRBD1 matching 10 bases. CDR1 and CDR2 from the germline V gene are SGDLS and YYNGEE. The CDR3 totals 17 residues. Trimming cost V 0 bases and J 5 bases; bases outside gene matches: 9. The variable domain in full, with the rest retrieved from reference TRBV9 and TRBJ2-3, is DSGVTQTPKHLITATGQRVTLRCSPRSGDLSVYWYQQSLDQGLQFLIQYYNGEERAKGNILERFSAQQFPDLHSELNLSSLELGDSALYFCASSVGGTGVSVDTQYFGPGTRLTVL.

The chain recombines TRBV18 with TRBJ2-1; 13 bases agree with TRBD2. The CDR3 has 21 residues. The germline V gene has CDR1 KGHSH and CDR2 LQKENI. V was pared by 4 bases and J by 5 bases, with 20 bases of the junction left unmatched. The CDR3 DNA is TGTGCCAGCTCACTTCGGGTACTAGCGGGAGGGCCAAAACAGAAAAACAATGAGCAGTTCTTC. Its translation is CASSLRVLAGGPKQKNNEQFF.

This chain uses TRBV10-3 with TRBJ1-2; 7 bases are a match to TRBD1. The germline V gene has CDR1 ENHRY and CDR2 SYGVKD. The CDR3 totals 13 residues. Trimming at V came to 6 bases and at J to 5 bases, leaving 6 bases not matched to a gene. CDR3 residues: CAIREGQKYGYTF. The CDR3 DNA follows: TGTGCCATCAGGGAGGGACAGAAATATGGCTACACCTTC.

This clone appeared a few times. This chain connects TRBV3-1 (or the pseudogene TRBV3-2) to TRBJ2-4; 8 nucleotides align to TRBD2. The germline gives CDR1 LGHDT, CDR2 YNNKEL (reference sequence). V lost 1 base, J lost 0 bases, and 2 bases stayed unmatched. CDR3 size: 16 residues. CDR3 in amino acids: CASSQGLAGAKNIQYF. Here the CDR3 DNA reads TGTGCCAGCAGCCAAGGGCTAGCGGGAGCCAAAAACATTCAGTACTTC.

V and J are TRBV5-4 and TRBJ2-3; D unclear. Germline V gene lookup returns CDR1 SGHNT and CDR2 YYREEE (reference sequence). This CDR3 spans 15 amino acids. Trimming pared 4 bases from V and 2 bases from J, leaving 14 bases between. As DNA, the CDR3 is TGTGCCAGCAGCGTCGACTCAGTCTTCACAGATACGCAGTATTTT. Its protein is CASSVDSVFTDTQYF. The whole variable domain, filled in from reference TRBV5-4 and TRBJ2-3, reads ETGVTQSPTHLIKTRGQQVTLRCSSQSGHNTVSWYQQALGQGPQFIFQYYREEENGRGNFPPRFSGLQFPNYSSELNVNALELDDSALYLCASSVDSVFTDTQYFGPGTRLTVL.

The CDR3 sequence is CAISEQASGWRPNTGELFF. CDR3 in DNA: TGTGCCATCAGTGAGCAGGCTAGCGGGTGGCGACCTAACACCGGGGAGCTGTTTTTT. The chain carries TRBV10-3 and TRBJ2-2; TRBD2 matches 8 bases. After removal of 2 bases from V and 2 bases from J, the junction contained 13 bases not matched to a gene. CDR1 is ENHRY and CDR2 is SYGVKD in the germline V gene. The CDR3 loop spans 19 amino acids.

The V call is TRBV11-1, the J call TRBJ2-7; tentative D call: TRBD1 (5 bases). Germline CDR1 reads SGHAT; CDR2 reads FQDESV (reference sequence). The CDR3 is made up of 13 amino acids. V was trimmed by 1 base and J by 5 bases, leaving 9 bases between them. CDR3 amino acids: CASSLGPGNEQYF. CDR3 sequence (DNA): TGTGCCAGCAGCTTAGGACCAGGGAACGAGCAGTACTTC.

The chain recombines TRBV18 with TRBJ2-7; weak D call: TRBD2 (5 bases). The CDR3 length is 15 residues. V lost 2 bases to trimming and J lost 1 base, with 12 bases between them. Germline CDR1 and CDR2: KGHSH and LQKENI. Written as DNA, the CDR3 is TGTGCCAGCTCACCAGAGGGAAGGTCGTCCTACGAGCAGTACTTC. It encodes CASSPEGRSSYEQYF.